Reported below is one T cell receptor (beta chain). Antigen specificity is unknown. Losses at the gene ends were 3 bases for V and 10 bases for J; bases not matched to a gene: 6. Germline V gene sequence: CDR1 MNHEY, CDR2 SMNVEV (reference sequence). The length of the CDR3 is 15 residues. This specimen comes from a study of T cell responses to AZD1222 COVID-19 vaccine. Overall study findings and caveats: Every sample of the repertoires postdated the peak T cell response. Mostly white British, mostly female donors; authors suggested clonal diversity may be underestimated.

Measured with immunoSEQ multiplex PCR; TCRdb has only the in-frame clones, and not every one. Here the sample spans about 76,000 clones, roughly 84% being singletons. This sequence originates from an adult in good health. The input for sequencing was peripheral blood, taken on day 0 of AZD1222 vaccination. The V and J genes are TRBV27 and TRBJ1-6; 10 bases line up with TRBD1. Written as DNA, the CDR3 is TGTGCCAGCAGTTTCCGGGACAGGGGTTACTCACCCCTCCACTTT. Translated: CASSFRDRGYSPLHF.